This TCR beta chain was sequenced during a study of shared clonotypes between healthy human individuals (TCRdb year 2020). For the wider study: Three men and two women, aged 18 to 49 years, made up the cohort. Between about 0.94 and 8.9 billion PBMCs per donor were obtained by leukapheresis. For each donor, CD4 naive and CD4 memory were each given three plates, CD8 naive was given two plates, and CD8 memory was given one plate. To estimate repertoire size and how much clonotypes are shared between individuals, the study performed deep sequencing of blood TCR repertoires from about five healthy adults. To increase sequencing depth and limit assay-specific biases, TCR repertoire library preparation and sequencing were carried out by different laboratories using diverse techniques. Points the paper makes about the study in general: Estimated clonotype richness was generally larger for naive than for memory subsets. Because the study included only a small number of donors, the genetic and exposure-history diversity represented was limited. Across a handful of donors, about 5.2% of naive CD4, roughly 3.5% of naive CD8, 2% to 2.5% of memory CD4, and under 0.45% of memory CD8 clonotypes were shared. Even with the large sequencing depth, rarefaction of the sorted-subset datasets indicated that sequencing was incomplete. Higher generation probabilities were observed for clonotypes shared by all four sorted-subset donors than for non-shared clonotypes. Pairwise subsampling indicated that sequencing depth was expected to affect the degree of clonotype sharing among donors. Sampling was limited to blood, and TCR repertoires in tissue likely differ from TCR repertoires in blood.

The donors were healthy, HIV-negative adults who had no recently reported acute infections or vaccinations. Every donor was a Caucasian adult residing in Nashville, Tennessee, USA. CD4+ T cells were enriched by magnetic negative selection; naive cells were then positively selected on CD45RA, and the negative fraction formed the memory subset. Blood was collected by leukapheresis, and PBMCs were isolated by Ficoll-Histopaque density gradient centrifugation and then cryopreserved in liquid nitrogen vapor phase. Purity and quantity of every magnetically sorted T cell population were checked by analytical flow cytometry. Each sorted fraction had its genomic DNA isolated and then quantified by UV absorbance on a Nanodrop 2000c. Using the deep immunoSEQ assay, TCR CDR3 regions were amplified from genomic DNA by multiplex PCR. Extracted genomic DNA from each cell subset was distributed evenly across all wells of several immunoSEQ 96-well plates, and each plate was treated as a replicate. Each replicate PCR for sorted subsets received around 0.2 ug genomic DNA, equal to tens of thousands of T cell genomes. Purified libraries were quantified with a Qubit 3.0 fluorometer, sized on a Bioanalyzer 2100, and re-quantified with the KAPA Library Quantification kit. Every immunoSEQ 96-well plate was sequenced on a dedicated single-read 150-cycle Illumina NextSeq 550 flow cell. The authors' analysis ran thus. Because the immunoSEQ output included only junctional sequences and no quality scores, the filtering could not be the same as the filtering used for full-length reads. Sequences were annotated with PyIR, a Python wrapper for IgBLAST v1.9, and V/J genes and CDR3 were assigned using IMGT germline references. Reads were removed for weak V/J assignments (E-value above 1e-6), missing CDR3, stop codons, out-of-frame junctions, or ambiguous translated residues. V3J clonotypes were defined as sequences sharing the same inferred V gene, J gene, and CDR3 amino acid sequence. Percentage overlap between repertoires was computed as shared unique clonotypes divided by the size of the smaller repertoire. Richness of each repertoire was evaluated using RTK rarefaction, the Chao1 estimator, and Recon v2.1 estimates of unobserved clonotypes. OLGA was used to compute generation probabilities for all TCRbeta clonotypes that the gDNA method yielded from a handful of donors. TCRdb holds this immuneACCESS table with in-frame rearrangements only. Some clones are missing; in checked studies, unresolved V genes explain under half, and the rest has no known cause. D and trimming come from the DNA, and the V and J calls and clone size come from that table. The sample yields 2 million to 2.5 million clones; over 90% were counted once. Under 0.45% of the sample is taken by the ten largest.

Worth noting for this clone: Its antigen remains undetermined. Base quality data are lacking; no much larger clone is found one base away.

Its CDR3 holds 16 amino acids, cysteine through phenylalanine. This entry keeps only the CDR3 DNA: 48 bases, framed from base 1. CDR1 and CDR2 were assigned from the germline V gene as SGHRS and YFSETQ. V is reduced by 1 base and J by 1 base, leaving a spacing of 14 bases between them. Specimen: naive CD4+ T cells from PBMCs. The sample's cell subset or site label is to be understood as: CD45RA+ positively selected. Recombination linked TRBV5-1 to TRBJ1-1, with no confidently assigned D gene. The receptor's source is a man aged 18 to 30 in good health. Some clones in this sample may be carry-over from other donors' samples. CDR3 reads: CASSLLRVLGNTEAFF. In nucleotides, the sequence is TGCGCCAGCAGCTTGTTACGGGTTTTAGGGAACACTGAAGCTTTCTTT.